This TCR beta chain stems from a study of blood T cell repertoires in COVID-19. Across the study: T cells, B-cell-depleted T cells, or PBMCs supplied cDNA or gDNA.

CDR1 is MNHEY, CDR2 SVGAGI, per germline. The CDR3 totals 16 residues. V dropped 0 bases and J dropped 7; count of bases not matched to a gene: 6. Profiling relied on immunoSEQ multiplex PCR, and the TCRdb table lists in-frame clones only, not all of them. The sample includes 100,000 to 150,000 clones, approximately 85% of them seen just once. The chain links TRBV6-5 to TRBJ1-6; 7 nucleotides line up with TRBD1. This TCR derives from an elderly man with active or convalescent COVID-19. The sample taken for sequencing was peripheral blood. As DNA, the CDR3 is TGTGCCAGCAGTTACTCGGAGACAGGGACGAATTCACCCCTCCACTTT. Translating it yields CASSYSETGTNSPLHF.